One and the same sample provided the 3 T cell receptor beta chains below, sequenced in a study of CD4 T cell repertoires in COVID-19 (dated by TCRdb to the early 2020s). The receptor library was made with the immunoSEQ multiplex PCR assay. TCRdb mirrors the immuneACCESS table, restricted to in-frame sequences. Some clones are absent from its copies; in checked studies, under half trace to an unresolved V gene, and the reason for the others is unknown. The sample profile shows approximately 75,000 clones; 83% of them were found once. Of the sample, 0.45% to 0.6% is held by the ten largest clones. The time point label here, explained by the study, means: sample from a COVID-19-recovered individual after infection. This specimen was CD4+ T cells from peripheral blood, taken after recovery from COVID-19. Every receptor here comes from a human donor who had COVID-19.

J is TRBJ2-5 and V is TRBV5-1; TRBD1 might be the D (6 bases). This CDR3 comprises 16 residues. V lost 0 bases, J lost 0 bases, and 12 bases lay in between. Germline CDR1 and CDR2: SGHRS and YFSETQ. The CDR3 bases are TGCGCCAGCAGCTTGGGGACAGAACTTAACCAAGAGACCCAGTACTTC. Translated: CASSLGTELNQETQYF.

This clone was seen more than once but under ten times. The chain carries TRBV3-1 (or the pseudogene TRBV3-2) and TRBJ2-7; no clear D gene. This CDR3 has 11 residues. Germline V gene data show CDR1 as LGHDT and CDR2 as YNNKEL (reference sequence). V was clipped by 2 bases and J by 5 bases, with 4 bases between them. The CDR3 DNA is TGTGCCAGCAGCCAAAGGAACGAGCAGTACTTC. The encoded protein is CASSQRNEQYF.

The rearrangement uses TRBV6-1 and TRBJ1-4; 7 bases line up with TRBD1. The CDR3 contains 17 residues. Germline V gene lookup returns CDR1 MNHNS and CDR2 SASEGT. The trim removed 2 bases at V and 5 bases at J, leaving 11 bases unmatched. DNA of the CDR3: TGTGCCAGCAGTGAATTAGGGGGCTCTGGCCCCAATGAAAAACTGTTTTTT. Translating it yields CASSELGGSGPNEKLFF.